The clone carrying this TCR beta chain came up once. Antigen specificity is unknown. CDR3 size: 14 residues. J lost 8 bases, V lost 6 bases, and 8 bases had no gene match. Germline values: CDR1 LNHDA, CDR2 SQIVND (reference sequence). This sample was included in a study of CD8+CD57+ T cells in acquired aplastic anemia. The overall study: 3.2 ug was the average amount of DNA from sorted CD4+ and CD8+ cells.

Study outcomes and limitations: Patients and controls shared 25 to 35 CD8+ CDR3 sequences, which appeared highly expressed in patients and within their immunodominant clones.

CD8+CD57+ cell expansion had been shown by flow cytometry in patients chosen for sequencing. TCR beta VDJ and CDR3 were profiled, and genomic DNA was the template. TCRdb fed the reads into MiXCR, producing one record per CDR3 protein. The sample includes about 180,000 distinct CDR3 sequences, almost 50% of them seen just once. The source is a human donor with aplastic anemia. This chain connects TRBV19 to TRBJ2-3; 10 bases agree with TRBD1. Sequenced input: sorted CD4+, CD8+, or CD8+CD57+ T cells (not recorded which) from PBMCs. CDR3 bases: TGTGCCAGTAGCCGGGACAGGGGCATTGCTACGCAGTATTTT. Its protein product is CASSRDRGIATQYF.